What follows are 7 T cell receptor beta chains derived from one specimen sequenced in a study of T-cell reconstitution after alpha-beta-depleted transplantation in children. Unique molecular identifiers were used in preparing the TCRbeta library. A single record per CDR3 protein comes from TCRdb applying MiXCR to the PCR reads. The repertoire holds around 200,000 distinct CDR3 sequences, approximately 8.4% seen once, with roughly 35% in the top ten. Sequenced material: PBMCs, mostly from graft donor cells, taken 360 days after TCRalphabeta/CD19-depleted stem cell transplant. The receptor set was obtained from a male patient aged 2 to 9 who had a stem cell transplant for acute myeloid leukemia, so the T cells may come from the graft donor.

The chain links TRBV10-3 to TRBJ2-7, with TRBD1 identical over 9 bases. The CDR3 extends over 14 amino acids. Germline assignment: CDR1 ENHRY and CDR2 SYGVKD. The V segment lost 3 bases and the J segment 3 bases; nucleotides outside the gene matches: 3. The DNA for the CDR3 is TGTGCCATCAGTGAAGCGGGACAGGGCTACGAGCAGTACTTC. Translating gives CAISEAGQGYEQYF.

This rearrangement joins TRBV4-3 to TRBJ2-5; the D gene is possibly TRBD1 (5 bases). Germline V gene sequence: CDR1 LGHNA, CDR2 YSLEER. The CDR3 consists of 14 residues. V was clipped by 0 bases and J by 6 bases, with 11 bases between them. The CDR3 region is CASSQDGREKTQYF. DNA for the CDR3: TGCGCCAGCAGCCAAGATGGCAGGGAAAAGACCCAGTACTTC.

Ten or more counts support this clonotype. The chain joins TRBV20-1 to TRBJ1-1; D might be TRBD1 (6 bases). Trimming took off 1 base at V and 0 bases at J, with 9 bases between the two ends. CDR1 is DFQATT, CDR2 SNEGSKA, per germline (reference sequence). The CDR3 is 14 residues long. The DNA of the CDR3 is TGCAGTGCTAGAGCAGGACAGATGAACACTGAAGCTTTCTTT. Amino acid sequence: CSARAGQMNTEAFF.

This clonotype showed up just a few times. The genes are TRBV27 and TRBJ1-2; TRBD1 matches 10 bases. This CDR3 spans 14 amino acids. V shed 5 bases and J 8 bases; nucleotides not matched to a gene: 8. Germline CDR1 MNHEY, CDR2 SMNVEV (reference sequence). The chain's CDR3 is CASSHRQGAKGYTF. The CDR3 nucleotides read TGTGCCAGCAGTCATCGACAGGGGGCGAAAGGCTACACCTTC.

Many counts were recorded for this clonotype. The chain is built from TRBV20-1 and TRBJ2-7; D gene uncertain. Germline-derived CDR1 and CDR2 are DFQATT and SNEGSKA (reference sequence). V gave up 2 bases and J gave up 0 bases, with 11 bases separating them. The CDR3 runs 14 residues. DNA of the CDR3: TGCAGTGCTAGATTGCGCAGGCTCTCCTACGAGCAGTACTTC. Residues: CSARLRRLSYEQYF.

The CDR3 bases are TGTGCCAGCAGCTTGGATCCAGGCGCGGGTTCCGACAAAAACATTCAGTACTTC. Its translation: CASSLDPGAGSDKNIQYF. The chain links TRBV5-6 to TRBJ2-4; D might be TRBD2 (5 bases). From germline, CDR1 is SGHDT and CDR2 YYEEEE. The CDR3 extends over 18 amino acids. V was pared by 0 bases and J by 3 bases, with 19 bases between.

This rearrangement joins TRBV6-5 to TRBJ1-2; no clear D. This CDR3 region has 16 residues. The V end was cut by 0 bases, the J end by 4 bases, with 15 bases between. CDR1 and CDR2 (germline): MNHEY, SVGAGI. CDR3 residues: CASSYSISLGSYGYTF. The CDR3 nucleotides are TGTGCCAGCAGTTACTCGATTAGTCTGGGAAGCTATGGCTACACCTTC.